These 32 T cell receptor beta chains came from one sample sequenced in a study of cytomegalovirus exposure and HLA in healthy donors. PCR primers comprised 60 Vbeta and 13 Jbeta primers. Repertoires were generated with immunoSEQ multiplex PCR, while TCRdb's copy carries only in-frame clones and drops some. In the table there are about 160,000 clones, roughly 72% of which are singletons. Sequencing used PBMCs. These receptors came from a man aged 35 to 55 in good health and CMV-seronegative.

The V and J genes are TRBV4-2 and TRBJ2-1, with TRBD2 matching 7 bases. Germline V lookup: CDR1 LGHNA, CDR2 YNFKEQ. After removal of 3 bases from V and 7 bases from J, the junction contained 0 bases not matched to a gene. This CDR3 is 12 amino acids long. The CDR3 DNA sequence: TGTGCCAGCAGCCAGGGAGGGAATGAGCAGTTCTTC. It codes for CASSQGGNEQFF.

This clone was counted once. The gene calls are TRBV7-9 and TRBJ2-5, with 9 bases that match TRBD2. With 6 bases clipped from V and 3 bases from J, the junction kept 5 bases outside the gene matches. Germline V gene lookup returns CDR1 SEHNR and CDR2 FQNEAQ (reference sequence). CDR3 size: 14 residues. The CDR3 here is CASRWGGREETQYF. DNA of the CDR3: TGTGCCAGCAGATGGGGCGGGAGGGAAGAGACCCAGTACTTC.

This sequence joins TRBV6-5 and TRBJ1-2; D is unclear. Trimming removed 2 bases from V and 5 bases from J, with 15 bases in between. The CDR3 sequence is 15 residues long. Germline V gene lookup returns CDR1 MNHEY and CDR2 SVGAGI. CDR3 sequence: CASSYEEESIYGYTF. The CDR3 DNA is TGTGCCAGCAGTTACGAGGAAGAGTCAATTTATGGCTACACCTTC.

V and J are TRBV19 and TRBJ2-7; 7 bases are shared with TRBD1. The CDR3 extends over 12 amino acids. Germline V lookup: CDR1 LNHDA, CDR2 SQIVND (reference sequence). Trimming cost V 10 bases and J 2 bases; bases outside gene matches: 5. Here the CDR3 reads CATATGAYEQYV. The CDR3 DNA is TGTGCCACCGCTACAGGGGCCTACGAGCAGTACGTC.

In nucleotides, the CDR3 is TGTGCCAGTAGTTCGGGTAGCACATCTAGCACAGATACGCAGTATTTT. This gives the protein CASSSGSTSSTDTQYF. The V and J genes are TRBV19 and TRBJ2-3; the D is unclear. The germline V gene encodes CDR1 LNHDA and CDR2 SQIVND (reference sequence). Trimming took 5 bases from V and 0 from J, leaving 15 bases between them. The CDR3 is made up of 16 amino acids.

This sequence joins TRBV18 and TRBJ2-7, with TRBD1 matching 7 bases. Looked up from germline, CDR1 is KGHSH and CDR2 is LQKENI. The V segment lost 0 bases and the J segment 5 bases; nucleotides outside the gene matches: 13. The CDR3 is 17 residues long. This CDR3 is CASSPPGIGRGSDEQYF. As DNA, the CDR3 is TGTGCCAGCTCACCACCGGGCATCGGCAGGGGGTCGGACGAGCAGTACTTC.

The rearrangement joins TRBV5-1 to TRBJ2-3, with D possibly matching TRBD2 (5 bases). The CDR3 runs 15 residues. CDR1 and CDR2 from the germline V gene are SGHRS and YFSETQ. V gave up 2 bases and J gave up 1 base, with 11 bases separating them. CDR3 nucleotides: TGCGCCAGCAGCTTCGGAGGACTGGGCACAGATACGCAGTATTTT. Amino acid sequence: CASSFGGLGTDTQYF.

The chain links TRBV21-1 to TRBJ2-6; the DNA was not used to check the table's D call, TRBD1. TRBV21-1 is tagged as a pseudogene. The CDR3 length is 20 residues. The DNA for the CDR3 is TGTGCCAGCAAAACCCGGGACAGGGGCGACAGCTTGACTGGGGCCAACGTCCTGACTTTC. Translated: CASKTRDRGDSLTGANVLTF.

The J gene is TRBJ1-4, the V gene TRBV7-9, with unresolved D. The germline V gene has CDR1 SEHNR and CDR2 FQNEAQ (reference sequence). V was clipped by 1 base and J by 3 bases, with 9 bases between them. The CDR3 is 15 amino acids. The CDR3 here is CASSLGGKANEKLFF. CDR3 bases: TGTGCCAGCAGCTTAGGAGGGAAAGCTAATGAAAAACTGTTTTTT. The entire variable domain, with the rest obtained from reference TRBV7-9 and TRBJ1-4, is as follows: DTGVSQNPRHKITKRGQNVTFRCDPISEHNRLYWYRQTLGQGPEFLTYFQNEAQLEKSRLLSDRFSAERPKGSFSTLEIQRTEQGDSAMYLCASSLGGKANEKLFFGSGTQLSVL.

The chain employs TRBV6-1 and TRBJ2-1; 7 bases map to TRBD1. From germline, CDR1 is MNHNS and CDR2 SASEGT. V lost 4 bases and J lost 6; bases outside the gene matches: 6. CDR3 size: 14 residues. For the CDR3, the DNA is TGTGCCAGCAGTGGAGACAGGGCCGGCAATGAGCAGTTCTTC. Its protein is CASSGDRAGNEQFF.

The chain combines TRBV7-8 with TRBJ2-6; D is possibly TRBD2 (7 bases). Per the germline V gene, CDR1 is SGHVS and CDR2 is FQNEAQ. V was cut by 4 bases and J by 9 bases, with 13 bases left in between. The CDR3 has 14 amino acids. The CDR3: CASSYREGVNVLTF. DNA of the CDR3: TGTGCCAGCAGCTACAGGGAGGGCGTCAACGTCCTGACTTTC.

In its sample, this clone was seen a few times. The chain combines TRBV25-1 with TRBJ1-2; D is undetermined. Germline CDR1 and CDR2: MGHDK and SYGVNS. V was trimmed by 4 bases and J by 8 bases, leaving 17 bases between them. The CDR3 sequence is 14 residues long. CDR3 coding DNA: TGTGCCAGCAGTGCCCTCGAACAGAGAGGGGGCTACACCTTC. Translating gives CASSALEQRGGYTF.

V and J are TRBV5-4 and TRBJ2-5; 8 bases are shared with TRBD2. Losses at the gene ends were 4 bases for V and 5 bases for J; bases not matched to a gene: 13. The CDR3 loop spans 16 amino acids. In germline, CDR1 is SGHNT, CDR2 YYREEE (reference sequence). This chain's CDR3 is CASSPEGRTSIETQYF. The CDR3 DNA is TGTGCCAGCAGCCCCGAAGGGCGGACTAGCATCGAGACCCAGTACTTC.

The J gene is TRBJ1-5, the V gene TRBV28; 11 bases are a match to TRBD1. Trimming took 7 bases from V and 11 from J; bases not matched to a gene: 13. This CDR3 is 15 amino acids long. Germline CDR1 and CDR2: MDHEN and SYDVKM. CDR3 nucleotides: TGTGCCAGCATTGAAAGGACAGGGGGCCAAAAGTCCCAGCATTTT. Translating it yields CASIERTGGQKSQHF.

This clone was seen only a few times. The V and J genes are TRBV27 and TRBJ2-7; 8 bases line up with TRBD1. The CDR3 contains 13 residues. Germline V lookup: CDR1 MNHEY, CDR2 SMNVEV (reference sequence). The J segment lost 8 bases and the V segment lost 5 bases, leaving 8 bases of the junction unmatched. The CDR3 sequence is CASSPGGRDKQYF. DNA of the CDR3: TGTGCCAGCAGTCCAGGGGGCCGGGACAAGCAGTACTTC.

This chain connects TRBV30 to TRBJ1-1; D may be TRBD1 (6 bases). The CDR3 has 15 amino acids. Germline CDR1 reads GTSNPN; CDR2 reads SVGIG (reference sequence). Between the trimmed V and J ends, which lost 4 bases and 0 bases, there was a span of 15 bases. This CDR3 is CAWKVTGRLNTEAFF. The DNA of the CDR3 is TGTGCCTGGAAGGTAACAGGGCGGTTGAACACTGAAGCTTTCTTT.

This chain links TRBV11-2 with TRBJ2-1; 11 bases are a match to TRBD1. CDR3 size: 17 residues. V lost 2 bases and J lost 6; bases outside the gene matches: 9. Germline CDR1 reads SGHAT; CDR2 reads FQNNGV. The CDR3: CASSLKGAGTGGNEQFF. CDR3 nucleotide sequence: TGTGCCAGCAGCTTAAAGGGGGCAGGGACAGGGGGCAATGAGCAGTTCTTC.

V and J are TRBV7-7 and TRBJ2-3; 8 bases agree with TRBD1. The CDR3 covers 13 residues. J was trimmed by 5 bases and V by 5 bases; bases with no gene match: 3. Germline V CDR1 and CDR2: SSHAT, FNYEAQ (reference sequence). CDR3 nucleotide sequence: TGTGCCAGCAGCCTCGACAGGGGAGATACGCAGTATTTT. Encoded protein: CASSLDRGDTQYF.

Remarks on this clone: The same CDR3 is also encoded by other DNA sequences in this sample. The chain employs TRBV2 and TRBJ1-1; no clear D gene. The V and J ends lost 6 bases and 1 base respectively, with 9 bases between them. The germline V gene has CDR1 SNHLY and CDR2 FYNNEI. This CDR3 contains 13 residues. The CDR3 sequence: CASSVGGNTEAFF. The DNA of the CDR3 is TGTGCCAGCAGCGTCGGCGGGAACACTGAAGCTTTCTTT.

The rearrangement uses TRBV7-3 and TRBJ1-1; D not resolved. Germline CDR1 SGHTA, CDR2 FQGTGA. Trimming removed 0 bases from V and 1 base from J, with 3 bases in between. This CDR3 has 13 residues. In DNA, the CDR3 is TGTGCCAGCAGCTTAACTAGGAACACTGAAGCTTTCTTT. This encodes CASSLTRNTEAFF.

This chain links TRBV10-1 with TRBJ2-7; the match to TRBD2 covers 14 bases. Trimming removed 7 bases from V and 0 bases from J; junction bases left unmatched: 8. Germline CDR1 reads WNHNN; CDR2 reads SYGVQD (reference sequence). CDR3 length: 17 amino acids. CDR3 in amino acids: CASKRGLAGGHSYEQYV. CDR3 nucleotide sequence: TGCGCCAGCAAGAGAGGACTAGCGGGAGGCCACTCCTACGAGCAGTACGTC.

V is TRBV10-3 and J is TRBJ2-1, with 7 bases aligning to TRBD1. The V gene's germline CDR1 is ENHRY and CDR2 SYGVKD. The trim removed 2 bases at V and 4 bases at J, leaving 23 bases unmatched. The CDR3 is 21 residues long. CDR3: CAISEPGTESWGRSLYNEQFF. CDR3 coding DNA: TGTGCCATCAGTGAGCCGGGGACAGAAAGTTGGGGAAGGTCCCTTTACAATGAGCAGTTCTTC.

The chain combines TRBV9 with TRBJ2-1; 8 bases map to TRBD2. Trimming removed 0 bases from V and 0 bases from J; junction bases left unmatched: 2. This CDR3 has 16 residues. Looked up from germline, CDR1 is SGDLS and CDR2 is YYNGEE. The CDR3 coding sequence is TGTGCCAGCAGCGTAGATCTAGCGGGCTCCTACAATGAGCAGTTCTTC. As protein: CASSVDLAGSYNEQFF. Full variable domain (rest looked up from reference TRBV9 and TRBJ2-1): DSGVTQTPKHLITATGQRVTLRCSPRSGDLSVYWYQQSLDQGLQFLIQYYNGEERAKGNILERFSAQQFPDLHSELNLSSLELGDSALYFCASSVDLAGSYNEQFFGPGTRLTVL.

This clone was observed a handful of times. The CDR3 region has the DNA TGTGCCAGCAGCTCTAGCGGGAGGGTGAGCGAGCAGTACTTC. This translates into CASSSSGRVSEQYF. The chain is built from TRBV7-9 and TRBJ2-7; 12 bases map to TRBD2. Germline CDR1 and CDR2: SEHNR and FQNEAQ (reference sequence). CDR3 length: 14 amino acids. J gave up 6 bases and V 4 bases, and 4 bases lay outside the gene matches.

This chain links TRBV7-9 with TRBJ2-1, with TRBD1 matching 9 bases. The V segment lost 4 bases and the J segment 4 bases; nucleotides outside the gene matches: 8. CDR1 is SEHNR, CDR2 FQNEAQ, per germline (reference sequence). There are 16 residues in the CDR3. For the CDR3, the DNA is TGTGCCAGCAGCTCCCCCGGGACAGGGATTTACAATGAGCAGTTCTTC. Translation gives CASSSPGTGIYNEQFF.

This chain uses TRBV6-7 with TRBJ2-7; weak D call: TRBD2 (6 bases). TRBV6-7 is sorted into the ORF group, with uncertain function. Trimming stripped 2 bases from V and 7 bases from J, with 21 bases between. CDR3 length equals 16 residues. In DNA, the CDR3 is TGTGCCAGCAGTTACGAGGGATGGGGGTTGGGAGGTGAGCAGTACGTC. The encoded protein is CASSYEGWGLGGEQYV.

V gene TRBV2 combines with J gene TRBJ2-1, with 7 positions matching TRBD2. V was pared by 5 bases and J by 10 bases, with 17 bases of the junction left unmatched. CDR3 length: 16 amino acids. Germline lookup yields CDR1 SNHLY and CDR2 FYNNEI. CDR3 DNA: TGTGCCAGCAGTCCGATCAAGGCGGGAGATCTAGGGGAGCAGTTCTTC. Residues: CASSPIKAGDLGEQFF.

This clone was detected a few times. Mismatch with germline at one junction end may stem from a read error. J is TRBJ2-6 and V is TRBV18, with D maybe TRBD2 (6 bases). CDR1 is KGHSH and CDR2 is LQKENI in the germline V gene. The CDR3 is 17 residues long. The CDR3 sequence is CASSPRRESSGANGLTF. In DNA, the CDR3 is TGTGCCAGCTCACCAAGGCGGGAATCCTCTGGGGCCAACGGCCTGACTTTC.

DNA for the CDR3: TGTGCCAGCAGTTTCCCGGGAATGAACATTCAGTACTTC. Translated: CASSFPGMNIQYF. The V and J genes are TRBV27 and TRBJ2-4, with D maybe TRBD2 (5 bases). Trimming shortened V by 3 bases and J by 7 bases, and 10 bases separated the two germline ends. CDR3 length: 13 residues. Looked up from germline, CDR1 is MNHEY and CDR2 is SMNVEV (reference sequence).

The V and J genes are TRBV19 and TRBJ1-2; tentative D call: TRBD1 (6 bases). CDR3 length equals 14 residues. Germline V gives CDR1 LNHDA, CDR2 SQIVND (reference sequence). Deletions cut 7 bases from V and 4 bases from J, with 16 bases between. The CDR3 loop reads CASKVAGASYGYTF. The CDR3 DNA reads as TGTGCCAGTAAGGTTGCAGGGGCGTCCTATGGCTACACCTTC.

The chain recombines TRBV4-1 with TRBJ2-1, with D maybe TRBD2 (5 bases). V lost 1 base to trimming and J lost 7 bases, with 17 bases between them. The CDR3 consists of 16 residues. Per germline, CDR1 MGHRA and CDR2 YSYEKL. CDR3 in DNA: TGCGCCAGCAGCCAAGCGTGGTGGGAGAACAAAAATGAGCAGTTCTTC. Amino acid sequence: CASSQAWWENKNEQFF.

This clone has only a few counts. This chain connects TRBV6-1 to TRBJ1-3, with 8 bases identical to TRBD1. J was trimmed by 5 bases and V by 6 bases; bases with no gene match: 3. Germline assignment: CDR1 MNHNS and CDR2 SASEGT. This CDR3 contains 13 residues. CDR3 residues: CASRAGGRNTIYF. CDR3 DNA: TGTGCCAGCAGGGCAGGGGGCCGAAACACCATATATTTT.